These 9 T cell receptor beta chains were all obtained from the same sample, sequenced in a study of cytomegalovirus exposure and HLA in healthy donors. Primers for the PCR totalled 60 Vbeta and 13 Jbeta. Sequencing was performed with immunoSEQ multiplex PCR; in TCRdb, only in-frame clones are kept and a portion is missing. This sample contains tens of thousands of clones. Material for sequencing was PBMCs. Receptors were obtained from a man aged 30-40 years in good health and CMV-seropositive.

The rearrangement joins TRBV4-2 to TRBJ2-5, with 12 bases fitting TRBD2. CDR1 and CDR2 (germline): LGHNA, YNFKEQ. The J segment lost 5 bases and the V segment lost 0 bases, leaving 10 bases of the junction unmatched. CDR3 length: 18 residues. In DNA form, the CDR3 reads TGTGCCAGCAGCCAAGACCACCCTAGCGGGAGGGCCGGGGAGACCCAGTACTTC. The encoded protein is CASSQDHPSGRAGETQYF.

The gene calls are TRBV5-1 and TRBJ2-5; TRBD2 matches at 7 bases. Germline V gene data show CDR1 as SGHRS and CDR2 as YFSETQ. V trimming: 5 bases; J trimming: 3 bases; junction bases outside the gene matches: 7. CDR3 length equals 14 residues. CDR3 nucleotide sequence: TGCGCCAGCAGGCCGGGGACTACAAAAGAGACCCAGTACTTC. Protein sequence: CASRPGTTKETQYF. The full variable domain, its missing parts supplied by reference TRBV5-1 and TRBJ2-5, is KAGVTQTPRYLIKTRGQQVTLSCSPISGHRSVSWYQQTPGQGLQFLFEYFSETQRNKGNFPGRFSGRQFSNSRSEMNVSTLELGDSALYLCASRPGTTKETQYFGPGTRLLVL.

This sequence joins TRBV13 and TRBJ2-7, with D possibly matching TRBD1 (6 bases). This CDR3 has 14 amino acids. Germline V CDR1 and CDR2: PRHDT, FYEKMQ (reference sequence). V was cut by 5 bases and J by 2 bases, with 13 bases left in between. The CDR3 DNA reads TGTGCCAGCAGCCCAGGACAGAGGGCCTACGAGCAGTACTTC. It is translated as CASSPGQRAYEQYF. Based on the CDR3 plus reference TRBV13 and TRBJ2-7, the full variable domain is AAGVIQSPRHLIKEKRETATLKCYPIPRHDTVYWYQQGPGQDPQFLISFYEKMQSDKGSIPDRFSAQQFSDYHSELNMSSLELGDSALYFCASSPGQRAYEQYFGPGTRLTVT.

The rearrangement links TRBV9 to TRBJ1-6; tentative D call: TRBD1 (5 bases). Trimming pared 0 bases from V and 9 bases from J, leaving 10 bases between. Germline V CDR1 and CDR2: SGDLS, YYNGEE. CDR3 length equals 14 residues. As DNA, the CDR3 is TGTGCCAGCAGCGTAGAGCAGGGTACTTCACCCCTCCACTTT. As protein: CASSVEQGTSPLHF.

V gene TRBV5-4 combines with J gene TRBJ1-1; D is undetermined. CDR1 SGHNT and CDR2 YYREEE come from the germline V gene (reference sequence). The ends were cut back, 4 bases at V and 1 base at J, with 8 bases in the middle. The CDR3 has 13 residues. CDR3 nucleotide sequence: TGTGCCAGCAGCCCCCGGGAGAACACTGAAGCTTTCTTT. This translates into CASSPRENTEAFF.

As DNA, the CDR3 is TGTGCCAGCAGCGTAGAAGCGGGGGGTACTACGGAGCAGTACTTC. It specifies CASSVEAGGTTEQYF. V and J are TRBV9 and TRBJ2-7, with 9 positions matching TRBD2. The CDR3 covers 15 residues. The V and J ends lost 0 bases and 7 bases, in that order; junction bases with no gene match: 8. Germline CDR1 is SGDLS and CDR2 is YYNGEE.

The CDR3 loop is CASSLSTAGSRGYTF. CDR3 DNA sequence: TGTGCCAGCAGTTTATCGACTGCGGGAAGCAGGGGCTACACCTTC. J is TRBJ1-2 and V is TRBV27, with D unresolved. Germline lookup yields CDR1 MNHEY and CDR2 SMNVEV (reference sequence). The CDR3 is 15 residues long. Trimming shortened V by 0 bases and J by 8 bases, and 16 bases separated the two germline ends.

The genes are TRBV5-1 and TRBJ2-5; TRBD2 agrees at 10 bases. V lost 4 bases, J lost 5 bases, and 5 bases stayed unmatched. CDR3 size: 14 residues. CDR1 is SGHRS and CDR2 is YFSETQ in the germline V gene. CDR3: CASSISGGIETQYF. In nucleotides, the CDR3 is TGCGCCAGCAGCATTAGCGGGGGGATTGAGACCCAGTACTTC.

The chain couples TRBV5-3 to TRBJ2-7; 8 nucleotides agree with TRBD2. TRBV5-3 is assigned to the ORF class and has an uncertain function. This CDR3 is built from 18 residues. Losses at the gene ends were 3 bases for V and 2 bases for J; bases not matched to a gene: 16. This CDR3 is CARSSLEVDGRAPYEQYF. The CDR3 coding sequence is TGTGCCAGAAGCTCACTTGAGGTTGACGGGAGGGCCCCCTACGAGCAGTACTTC.